This entry describes one TCR beta chain. This sample is part of a study of blood T cell repertoires in COVID-19. This CDR3 has 15 residues. Germline V CDR1 and CDR2: MGHRA, YSYEKL. The ends lost 4 bases at V and 3 bases at J; junction bases unmatched: 6. Sequencing was performed with immunoSEQ multiplex PCR; in TCRdb, only in-frame clones are kept and a portion is missing. The data show hundreds of thousands of clones, with roughly 90% seen just once and approximately 1.5% held by the top ten. The sequenced sample consisted of peripheral blood. The chain has TRBV4-1 and TRBJ1-1, with 9 bases identical to TRBD1. This clonotype was sampled from a woman aged 25 to 45 with active or convalescent COVID-19. CDR3 nucleotide sequence: TGCGCCAGCAGCCGGGACAGGGTAGGGGACACTGAAGCTTTCTTT. Its protein product is CASSRDRVGDTEAFF.